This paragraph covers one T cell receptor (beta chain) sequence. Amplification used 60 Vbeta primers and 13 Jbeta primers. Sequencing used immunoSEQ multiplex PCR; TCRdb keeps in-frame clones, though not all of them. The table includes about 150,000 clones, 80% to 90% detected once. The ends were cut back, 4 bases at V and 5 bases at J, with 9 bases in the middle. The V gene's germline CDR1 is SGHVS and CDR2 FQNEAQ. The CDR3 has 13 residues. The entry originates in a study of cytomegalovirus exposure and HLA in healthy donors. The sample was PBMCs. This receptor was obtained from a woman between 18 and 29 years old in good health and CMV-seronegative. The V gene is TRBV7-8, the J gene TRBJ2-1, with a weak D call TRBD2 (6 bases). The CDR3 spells CASSSTSNNEQFF. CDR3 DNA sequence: TGTGCCAGCAGCTCGACTAGTAACAATGAGCAGTTCTTC.